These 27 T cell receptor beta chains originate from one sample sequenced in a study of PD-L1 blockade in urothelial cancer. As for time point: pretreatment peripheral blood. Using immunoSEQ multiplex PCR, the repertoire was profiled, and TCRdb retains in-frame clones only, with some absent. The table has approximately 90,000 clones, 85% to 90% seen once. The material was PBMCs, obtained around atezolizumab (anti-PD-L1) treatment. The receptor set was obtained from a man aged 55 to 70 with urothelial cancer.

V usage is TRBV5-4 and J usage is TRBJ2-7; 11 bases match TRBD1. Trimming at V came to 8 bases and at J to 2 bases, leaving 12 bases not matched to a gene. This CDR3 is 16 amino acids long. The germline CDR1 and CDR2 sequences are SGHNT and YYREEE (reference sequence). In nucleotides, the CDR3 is TGTGCCAGTGGACCCCTTCCGGGACAGGGGGCCTACGAGCAGTACTTC. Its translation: CASGPLPGQGAYEQYF.

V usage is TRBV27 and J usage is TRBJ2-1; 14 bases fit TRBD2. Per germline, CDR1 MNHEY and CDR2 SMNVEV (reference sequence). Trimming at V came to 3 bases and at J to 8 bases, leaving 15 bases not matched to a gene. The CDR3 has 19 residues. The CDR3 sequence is CASSFKSVQTSGRVDEQFF. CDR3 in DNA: TGTGCCAGCAGTTTTAAGTCTGTCCAGACTAGCGGGAGGGTCGATGAGCAGTTCTTC.

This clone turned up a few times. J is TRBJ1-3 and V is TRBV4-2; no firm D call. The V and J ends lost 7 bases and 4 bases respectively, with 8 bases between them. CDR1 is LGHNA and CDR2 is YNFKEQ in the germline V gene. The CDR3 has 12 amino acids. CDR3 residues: CASKARGNTIYF. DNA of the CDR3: TGTGCCAGCAAGGCTAGGGGAAACACCATATATTTT.

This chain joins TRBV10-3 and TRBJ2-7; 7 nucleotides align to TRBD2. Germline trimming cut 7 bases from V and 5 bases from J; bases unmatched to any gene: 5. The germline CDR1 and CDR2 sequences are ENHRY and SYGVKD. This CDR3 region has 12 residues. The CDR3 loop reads CAITGGGNEQYF. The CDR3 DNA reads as TGTGCCATCACTGGCGGGGGTAACGAGCAGTACTTC.

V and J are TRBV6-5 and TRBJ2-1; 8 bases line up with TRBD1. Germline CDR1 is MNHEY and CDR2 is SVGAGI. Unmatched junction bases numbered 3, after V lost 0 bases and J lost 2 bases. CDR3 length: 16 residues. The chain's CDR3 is CASSYSTGVAYNEQFF. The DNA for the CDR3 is TGTGCCAGCAGTTACTCGACAGGGGTCGCCTACAATGAGCAGTTCTTC.

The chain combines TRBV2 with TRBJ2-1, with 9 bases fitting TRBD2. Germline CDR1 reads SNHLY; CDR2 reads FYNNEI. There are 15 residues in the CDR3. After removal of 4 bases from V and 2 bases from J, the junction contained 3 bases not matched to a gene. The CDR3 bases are TGTGCCAGCAGTGTGCAGCGGGGGGCCTACAATGAGCAGTTCTTC. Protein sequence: CASSVQRGAYNEQFF.

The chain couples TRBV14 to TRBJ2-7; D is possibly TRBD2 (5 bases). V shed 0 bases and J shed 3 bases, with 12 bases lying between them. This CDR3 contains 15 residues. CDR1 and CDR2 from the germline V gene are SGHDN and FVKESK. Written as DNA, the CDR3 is TGTGCCAGCAGCCAAGATAGGCACGGGAACTACGAGCAGTACTTC. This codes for CASSQDRHGNYEQYF.

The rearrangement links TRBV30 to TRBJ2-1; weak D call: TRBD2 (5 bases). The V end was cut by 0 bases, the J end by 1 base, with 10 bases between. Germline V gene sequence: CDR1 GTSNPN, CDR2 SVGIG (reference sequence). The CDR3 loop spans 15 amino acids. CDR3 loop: CAWSVPSRSYNEQFF. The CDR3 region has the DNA TGTGCCTGGAGTGTCCCTAGCAGATCCTACAATGAGCAGTTCTTC.

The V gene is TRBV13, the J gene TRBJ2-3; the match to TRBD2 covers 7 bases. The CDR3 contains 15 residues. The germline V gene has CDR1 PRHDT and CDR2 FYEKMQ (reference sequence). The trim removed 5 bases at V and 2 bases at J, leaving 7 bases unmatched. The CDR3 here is CASSMRELNTDTQYF. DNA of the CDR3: TGTGCCAGCAGCATGCGGGAGCTAAACACAGATACGCAGTATTTT.

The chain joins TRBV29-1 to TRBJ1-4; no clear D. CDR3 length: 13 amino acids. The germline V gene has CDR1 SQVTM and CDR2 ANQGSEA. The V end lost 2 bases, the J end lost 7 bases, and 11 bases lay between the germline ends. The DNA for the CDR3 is TGCAGCGTTGAACGCCAGGAAGGTGAAAAACTGTTTTTT. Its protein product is CSVERQEGEKLFF.

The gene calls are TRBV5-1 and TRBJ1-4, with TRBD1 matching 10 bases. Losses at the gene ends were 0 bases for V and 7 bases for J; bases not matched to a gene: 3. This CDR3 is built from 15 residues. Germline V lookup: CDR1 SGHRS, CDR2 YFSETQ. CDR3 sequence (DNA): TGCGCCAGCAGCTTGGCCGGGGACAGGGGTGAAAAACTGTTTTTT. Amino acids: CASSLAGDRGEKLFF.

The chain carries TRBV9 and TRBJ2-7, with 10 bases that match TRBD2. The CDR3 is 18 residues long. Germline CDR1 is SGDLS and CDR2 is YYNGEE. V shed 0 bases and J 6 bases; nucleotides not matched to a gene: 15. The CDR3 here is CASSVAPSPLAGIVEQYF. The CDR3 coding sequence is TGTGCCAGCAGCGTAGCCCCCTCCCCACTAGCGGGGATCGTCGAGCAGTACTTC.

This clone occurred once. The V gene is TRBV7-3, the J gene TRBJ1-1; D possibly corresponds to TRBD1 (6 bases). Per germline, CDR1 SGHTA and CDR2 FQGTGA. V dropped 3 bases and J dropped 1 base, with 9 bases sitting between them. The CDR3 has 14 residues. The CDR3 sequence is CASSLGAPNTEAFF. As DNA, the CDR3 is TGTGCCAGCAGCTTGGGGGCCCCGAACACTGAAGCTTTCTTT.

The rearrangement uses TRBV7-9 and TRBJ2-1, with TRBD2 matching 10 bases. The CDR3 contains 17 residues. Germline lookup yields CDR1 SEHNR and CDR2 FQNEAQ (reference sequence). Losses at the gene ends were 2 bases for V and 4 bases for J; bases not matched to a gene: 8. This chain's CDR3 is CASSLRRKREGYNEQFF. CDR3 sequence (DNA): TGTGCCAGCAGCTTAAGGCGCAAGCGGGAGGGGTACAATGAGCAGTTCTTC. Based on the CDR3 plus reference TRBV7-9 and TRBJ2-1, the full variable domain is DTGVSQNPRHKITKRGQNVTFRCDPISEHNRLYWYRQTLGQGPEFLTYFQNEAQLEKSRLLSDRFSAERPKGSFSTLEIQRTEQGDSAMYLCASSLRRKREGYNEQFFGPGTRLTVL.

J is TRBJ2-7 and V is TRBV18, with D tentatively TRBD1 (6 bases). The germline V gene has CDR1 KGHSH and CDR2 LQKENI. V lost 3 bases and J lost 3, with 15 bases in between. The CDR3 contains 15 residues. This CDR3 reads CASSPTGLGLYEQYF. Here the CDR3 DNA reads TGTGCCAGCTCACCTACAGGGTTAGGGCTCTACGAGCAGTACTTC.

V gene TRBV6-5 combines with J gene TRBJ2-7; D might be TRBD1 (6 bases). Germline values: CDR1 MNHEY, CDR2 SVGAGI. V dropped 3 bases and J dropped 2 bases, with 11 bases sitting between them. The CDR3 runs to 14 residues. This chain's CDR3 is CASSYQDSTYEQYF. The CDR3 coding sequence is TGTGCCAGCAGTTATCAGGACAGTACCTACGAGCAGTACTTC.

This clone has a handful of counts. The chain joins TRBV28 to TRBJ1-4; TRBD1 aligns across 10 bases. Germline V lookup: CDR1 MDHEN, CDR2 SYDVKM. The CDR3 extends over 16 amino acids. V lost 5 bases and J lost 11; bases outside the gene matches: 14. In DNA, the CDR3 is TGTGCCAGCAGTCTACCGGGAGGGGGGACAGGGGAGAAACTGTTTTTT. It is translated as CASSLPGGGTGEKLFF.

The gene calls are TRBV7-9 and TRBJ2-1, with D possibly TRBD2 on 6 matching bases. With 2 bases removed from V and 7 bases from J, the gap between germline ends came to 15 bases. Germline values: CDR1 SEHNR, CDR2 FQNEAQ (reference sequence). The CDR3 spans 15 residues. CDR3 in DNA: TGTGCCAGCAGCTTAAGGACTGGGGGGTCAAATGAGCAGTTCTTC. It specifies CASSLRTGGSNEQFF.

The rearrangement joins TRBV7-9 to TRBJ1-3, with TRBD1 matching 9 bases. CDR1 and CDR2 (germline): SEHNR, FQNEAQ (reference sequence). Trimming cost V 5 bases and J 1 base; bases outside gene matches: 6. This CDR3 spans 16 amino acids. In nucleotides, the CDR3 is TGTGCCAGCAGCCCCGGGACAGGGACGTCTGGAAACACCATATATTTT. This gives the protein CASSPGTGTSGNTIYF.

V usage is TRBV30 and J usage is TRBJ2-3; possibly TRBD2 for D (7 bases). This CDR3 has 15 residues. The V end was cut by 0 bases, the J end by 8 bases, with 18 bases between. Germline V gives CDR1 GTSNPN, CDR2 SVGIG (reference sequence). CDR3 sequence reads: CAWSVVRGPRVTQYF. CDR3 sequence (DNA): TGTGCCTGGAGTGTTGTGCGGGGGCCTCGGGTTACGCAGTATTTT. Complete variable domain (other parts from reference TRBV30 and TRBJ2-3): SQTIHQWPATLVQPVGSPLSLECTVEGTSNPNLYWYRQAAGRGLQLLFYSVGIGQISSEVPQNLSASRPQDRQFILSSKKLLLSDSGFYLCAWSVVRGPRVTQYFGPGTRLTVL.

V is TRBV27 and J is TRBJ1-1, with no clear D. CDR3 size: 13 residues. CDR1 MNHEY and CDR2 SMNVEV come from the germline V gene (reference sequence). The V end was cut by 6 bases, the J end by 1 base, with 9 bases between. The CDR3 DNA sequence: TGTGCCAGCAGCCCCCGGGGGAACACTGAAGCTTTCTTT. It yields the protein CASSPRGNTEAFF.

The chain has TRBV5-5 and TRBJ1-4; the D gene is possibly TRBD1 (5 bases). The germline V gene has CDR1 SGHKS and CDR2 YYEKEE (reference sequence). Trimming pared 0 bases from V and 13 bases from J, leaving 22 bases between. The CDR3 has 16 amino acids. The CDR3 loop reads CASSLEVSGIRFGLFF. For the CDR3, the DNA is TGTGCCAGCAGCTTGGAAGTCTCAGGGATAAGGTTCGGACTGTTTTTT.

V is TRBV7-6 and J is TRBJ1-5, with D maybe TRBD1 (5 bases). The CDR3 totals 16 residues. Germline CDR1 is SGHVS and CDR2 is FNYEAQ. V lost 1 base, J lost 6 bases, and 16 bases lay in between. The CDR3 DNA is TGTGCCAGCAGCTTAGTGTCGGGACCCGGGGGTCAGCCCCAGCATTTT. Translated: CASSLVSGPGGQPQHF. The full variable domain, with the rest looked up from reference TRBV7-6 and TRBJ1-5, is GAGVSQSPRYKVTKRGQDVALRCDPISGHVSLYWYRQALGQGPEFLTYFNYEAQQDKSGLPNDRFSAERPEGSISTLTIQRTEQRDSAMYRCASSLVSGPGGQPQHFGDGTRLSIL.

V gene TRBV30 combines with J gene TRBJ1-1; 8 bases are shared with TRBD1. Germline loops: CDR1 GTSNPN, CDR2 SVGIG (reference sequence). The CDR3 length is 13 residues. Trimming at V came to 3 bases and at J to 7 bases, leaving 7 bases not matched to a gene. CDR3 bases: TGTGCCTGGAGCCTGGCCAGGGGGCATGAAGCTTTCTTT. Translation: CAWSLARGHEAFF.

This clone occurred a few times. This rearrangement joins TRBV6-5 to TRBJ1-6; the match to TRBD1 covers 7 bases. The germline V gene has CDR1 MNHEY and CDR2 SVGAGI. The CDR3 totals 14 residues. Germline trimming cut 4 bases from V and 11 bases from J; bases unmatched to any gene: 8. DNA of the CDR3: TGTGCCAGCAGTTTTCGCAGGGGGTTGACACCCCTCCACTTT. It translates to CASSFRRGLTPLHF.

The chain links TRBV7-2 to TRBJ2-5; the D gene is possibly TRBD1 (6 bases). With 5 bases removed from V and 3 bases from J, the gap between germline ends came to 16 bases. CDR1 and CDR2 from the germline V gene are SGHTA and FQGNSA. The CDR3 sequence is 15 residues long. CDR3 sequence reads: CASSRPGASEETQYF. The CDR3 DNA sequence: TGTGCCAGCAGCCGACCAGGGGCGTCTGAAGAGACCCAGTACTTC.

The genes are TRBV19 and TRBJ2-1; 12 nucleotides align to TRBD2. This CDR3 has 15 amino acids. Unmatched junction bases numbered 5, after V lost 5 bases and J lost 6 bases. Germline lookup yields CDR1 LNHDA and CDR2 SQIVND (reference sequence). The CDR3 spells CASSLTSGSSNEQFF. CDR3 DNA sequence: TGTGCCAGTAGTTTGACTAGCGGGAGTTCCAATGAGCAGTTCTTC.